This TCR beta chain was recorded in a study of regulatory T cells in long-lasting Graves disease. Time point given: newly diagnosed GD, antithyroid drugs for less than 3 months. Construction of the TCR library relied on RNA isolated from PBMCs. One endocrinology department in Xi'an, China, was where patients came from. Losses at the gene ends were 1 base for V and 12 bases for J; bases not matched to a gene: 3. Looked up from germline, CDR1 is DFQATT and CDR2 is SNEGSKA (reference sequence). This CDR3 has 13 residues. This clonotype appeared many times. The antigen is unknown. The study's findings and limits: Persistent disease was characterized by preferential usage of TRBV28, TRBJ1-2 and TRBJ2-5.

Arm-PCR of CDR3 regions and iRepertoire HTBI primers were the basis on which TCR beta libraries were built. TCRdb ran MiXCR on the multiplex PCR reads and lists one entry per CDR3 protein. The table shows about 540,000 distinct CDR3 sequences, with roughly 12% occurring only once. This same sample was also part of a study on T cells in Graves' hyperthyroidism and ophthalmopathy. Per that paper: For Graves' hyperthyroidism to be stable, ophthalmopathy could not progress within 18 months. The HTBI primer set was used in a first-round RT-PCR of the TCR CDR3.

This receptor was obtained from a young man with Graves disease. V gene TRBV20-1 combines with J gene TRBJ2-1; 13 positions agree with TRBD2. The specimen comprised peripheral blood mononuclear cells (PBMCs), sampled at new diagnosis, from a patient treated with antithyroid drugs. This chain's CDR3 is CSARGTSGRGQFF. CDR3 nucleotides: TGCAGTGCTAGAGGGACTAGCGGGAGAGGGCAGTTCTTC.